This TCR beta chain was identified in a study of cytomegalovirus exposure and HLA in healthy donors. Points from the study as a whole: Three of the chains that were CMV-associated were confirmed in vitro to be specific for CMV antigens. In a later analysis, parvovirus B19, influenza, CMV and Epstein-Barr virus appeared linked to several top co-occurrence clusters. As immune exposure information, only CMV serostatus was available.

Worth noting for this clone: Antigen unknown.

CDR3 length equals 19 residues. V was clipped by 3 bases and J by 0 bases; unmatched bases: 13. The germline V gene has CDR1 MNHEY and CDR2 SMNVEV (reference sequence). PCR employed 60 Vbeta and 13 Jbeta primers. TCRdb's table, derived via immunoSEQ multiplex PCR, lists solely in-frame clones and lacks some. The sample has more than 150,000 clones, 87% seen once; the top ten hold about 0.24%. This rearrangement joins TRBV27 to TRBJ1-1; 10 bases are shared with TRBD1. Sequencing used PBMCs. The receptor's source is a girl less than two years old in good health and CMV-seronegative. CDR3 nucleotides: TGTGCCAGCAGTTTGGTATTCCCGGACAGGGGGTTAGTGAACACTGAAGCTTTCTTT. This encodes CASSLVFPDRGLVNTEAFF.